This T cell receptor beta chain was documented in a study of Graves' ophthalmopathy and Graves' hyperthyroidism. Overall study findings and caveats: Classification of ophthalmopathy versus stable hyperthyroidism by a 13-signature model yielded about 90% sensitivity and just over 80% specificity. Blood repertoires reportedly contained most expanded thyroid clonotypes above 0.001 frequency.

This clonotype was observed many times. Its target is unknown. Amplified TCR beta CDR3 regions were obtained using RNA transcripts as template. Second-round multiplex PCR followed a first-round RT-PCR using HTBI primers. TCRdb fed the multiplex PCR reads into MiXCR, producing one record per CDR3 protein. The table includes about 590,000 distinct CDR3 sequences, under 40% detected once. Aged 18 to 65, hyperthyroidism patients had been newly diagnosed, with under 2 months' duration. The receptor was isolated from an adult man with Graves' hyperthyroidism. Sequencing input: peripheral blood or thyroid tissue (not recorded which).

CDR3 in DNA: TGTGCCAGCAGCTCCCTGGACAGCTACGAGCAGTACTTC. This gives the protein CASSSLDSYEQYF. V gene TRBV7-8 combines with J gene TRBJ2-7; D may be TRBD1 (6 bases). The CDR3 has 13 amino acids. Trimming shortened V by 4 bases and J by 3 bases, and 10 bases separated the two germline ends. Germline assignment: CDR1 SGHVS and CDR2 FQNEAQ.